This TCR beta chain originates from a study of CD8 T cells in ankylosing spondylitis. Study-level points and caveats: According to the report, clones linked to the disease were significantly enriched in matched synovial fluid samples taken from ankylosing spondylitis patients. For ankylosing spondylitis blood, a TCR beta motif of fewer than 10 highly homologous variants appeared characteristic.

Quantitative 5'-RACE with molecular barcodes generated TCR beta libraries. One entry per CDR3 protein results from TCRdb running MiXCR on the 5' RACE reads. The repertoire has approximately 400,000 distinct CDR3 sequences, roughly 18% of them found once; the top ten carry 1%. The V end was cut by 1 base, the J end by 5 bases, with 5 bases between. The CDR3 contains 11 residues. Germline V gives CDR1 SQVTM, CDR2 ANQGSEA. This clonotype has more than one count but fewer than ten. What it binds is unknown. The receptor's source is a male donor with ankylosing spondylitis. The chain links TRBV29-1 to TRBJ1-1, with D unresolved. The sequencing sample was made of blood, either unsorted or a sorted T cell fraction (not recorded which). The CDR3 spells CSVEGETEAFF. CDR3 DNA sequence: TGCAGCGTTGAAGGGGAAACTGAAGCTTTCTTT.